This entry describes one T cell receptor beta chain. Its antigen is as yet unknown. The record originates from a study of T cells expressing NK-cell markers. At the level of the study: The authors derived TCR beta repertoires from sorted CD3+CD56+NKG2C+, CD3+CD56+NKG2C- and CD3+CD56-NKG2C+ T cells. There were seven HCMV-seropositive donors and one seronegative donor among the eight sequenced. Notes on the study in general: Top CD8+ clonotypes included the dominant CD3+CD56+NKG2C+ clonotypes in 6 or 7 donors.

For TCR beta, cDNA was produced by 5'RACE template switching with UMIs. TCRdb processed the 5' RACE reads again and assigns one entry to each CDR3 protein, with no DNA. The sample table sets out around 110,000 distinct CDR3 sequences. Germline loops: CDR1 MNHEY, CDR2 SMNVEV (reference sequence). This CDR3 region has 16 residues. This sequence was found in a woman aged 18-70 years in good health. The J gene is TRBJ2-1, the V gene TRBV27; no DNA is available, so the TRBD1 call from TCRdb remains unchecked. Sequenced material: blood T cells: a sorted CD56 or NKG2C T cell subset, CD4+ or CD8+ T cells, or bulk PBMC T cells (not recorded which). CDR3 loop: CASSLSSGGSYNEQFF.